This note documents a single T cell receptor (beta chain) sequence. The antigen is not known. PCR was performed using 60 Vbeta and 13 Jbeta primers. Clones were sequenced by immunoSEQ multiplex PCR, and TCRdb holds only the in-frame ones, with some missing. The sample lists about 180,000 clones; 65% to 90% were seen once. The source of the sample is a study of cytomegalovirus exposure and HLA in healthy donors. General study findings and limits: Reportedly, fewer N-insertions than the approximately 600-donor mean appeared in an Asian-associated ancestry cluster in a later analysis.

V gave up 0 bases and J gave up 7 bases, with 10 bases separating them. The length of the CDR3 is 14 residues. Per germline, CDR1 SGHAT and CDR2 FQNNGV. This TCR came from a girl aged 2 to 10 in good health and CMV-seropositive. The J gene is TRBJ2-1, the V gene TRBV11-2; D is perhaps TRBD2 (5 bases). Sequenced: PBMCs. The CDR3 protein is CASSLERVANEQFF. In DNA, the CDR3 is TGTGCCAGCAGCTTAGAGCGGGTAGCTAATGAGCAGTTCTTC.